This record looks at one TCR beta chain sequence and its context. Its antigen remains unidentified. The input lacks base qualities; no much larger clone sits a single base away. The same CDR3 can be traced to other DNA sequences in this sample. V gives up 0 bases and J gives up 2 bases, and the segment between their germline ends measures 10 bases. Counted from cysteine to phenylalanine, this CDR3 has 14 amino acids. CDR3 DNA is the only sequence kept; it has 42 bases, read in frame from the first base. CDR1 GTSNPN and CDR2 SVGIG were looked up in the germline V gene (reference sequence). Donors were healthy HIV-negative adults with no recently reported acute infections or vaccinations. Every donor was a Caucasian adult residing in Nashville, Tennessee, USA. CD4+ T cells were enriched by magnetic negative selection, after which naive cells were positively selected on CD45RA and the negative fraction was taken as the memory subset. After blood collection by leukapheresis, PBMCs were isolated using Ficoll-Histopaque density gradient centrifugation and then cryopreserved in the vapor phase of liquid nitrogen. Analytical flow cytometry was used to check the purity and quantity of every magnetically sorted T cell population. Genomic DNA was isolated from each sorted fraction and quantified by UV absorbance on a Nanodrop 2000c.

The sample comes from a study of shared clonotypes between healthy human individuals (dated by TCRdb to about 2020). About the full investigation: The cohort comprised a couple of women and a few men aged 18 to 49 years. For each donor, three plates each were used for CD4 naive and CD4 memory, two plates were used for CD8 naive, and one plate was used for CD8 memory. To estimate repertoire size and how much clonotypes are shared between individuals, the study performed deep sequencing of blood TCR repertoires from a handful of healthy adults. To increase sequencing depth and limit assay-specific biases, different laboratories used diverse techniques to prepare libraries and sequence TCR repertoires. Per donor, leukapheresis produced somewhere between about 0.94 and 8.9 billion PBMCs. The research as a whole found: Because the study included only a small number of donors, the genetic and exposure-history diversity represented was limited. Naive subsets generally had larger estimated clonotype richness than memory subsets. Sampling was restricted to blood, and TCR repertoires in tissue are likely to differ from TCR repertoires in blood. Compared with non-shared clonotypes, clonotypes shared by all four sorted-subset donors had higher generation probabilities. Incomplete sequencing was indicated by rarefaction of sorted-subset datasets, despite the large sequencing depth. Pairwise subsampling indicated that sequencing depth was expected to affect the degree of clonotype sharing among donors. Sharing across a few donors was observed for 4.5% to 6.5% of naive CD4, less than 4% of naive CD8, around 2.5% of memory CD4, and over 0.3% of memory CD8 clonotypes.

Using the deep immunoSEQ assay, TCR CDR3 regions were amplified from genomic DNA by multiplex PCR. Genomic DNA extracted from each cell subset was distributed evenly over all wells of several immunoSEQ 96-well plates, and each plate served as one replicate. For sorted subsets, each replicate PCR was loaded with around 220 ng genomic DNA, equivalent to approximately 27,000 T cell genomes. The purified libraries were quantified using a Qubit 3.0 fluorometer, sized with a Bioanalyzer 2100, and then quantified again using the KAPA Library Quantification kit. Each immunoSEQ 96-well plate was sequenced on its own single-read 150-cycle Illumina NextSeq 550 flow cell. In the source study's methods: Because the immunoSEQ output included only junctional sequences and no quality scores, the filtering could not be the same as the filtering used for full-length reads. To assign V/J genes and CDR3, sequences were annotated using PyIR, a Python wrapper for IgBLAST v1.9, with IMGT germline references. Reads were filtered out if the reads had weak V/J assignments (E-value above 1e-6), no CDR3, stop codons, out-of-frame junctions, or ambiguous translated residues. A V3J clonotype was defined by an identical inferred V gene, J gene, and CDR3 amino acid sequence. The percentage overlap between two repertoires was calculated by dividing the number of shared unique clonotypes by the size of the smaller repertoire. RTK rarefaction, the Chao1 estimator, and Recon v2.1 estimates of unobserved clonotypes were used to assess repertoire richness. Generation probabilities were computed with OLGA for all TCRbeta clonotypes obtained by the gDNA method from four donors. Held by TCRdb, this immuneACCESS table contains in-frame sequences only and omits some clones. Under half of the omission traces to an unresolved V gene where checked; the cause of the rest is unknown. The DNA was the basis for D and trimming; V, J and clone size are from that table. For this sample there are under 2,500,000 clones; around 95% appear just once. Around 0.13% of the sample is held by the ten biggest clonotypes.

Recombination joined TRBV30 with TRBJ1-2, with the D gene not clear enough to name. The sequencing input was naive CD4+ T cells sorted from blood. The cell subset or site label here, explained by the study, means: CD45RA+ positively selected. This sequence originates from a young man in good health. The base sequence is TGTGCCTGGAGTGTATTACTAGGCAACTATGGCTACACCTTC. The translation is CAWSVLLGNYGYTF.